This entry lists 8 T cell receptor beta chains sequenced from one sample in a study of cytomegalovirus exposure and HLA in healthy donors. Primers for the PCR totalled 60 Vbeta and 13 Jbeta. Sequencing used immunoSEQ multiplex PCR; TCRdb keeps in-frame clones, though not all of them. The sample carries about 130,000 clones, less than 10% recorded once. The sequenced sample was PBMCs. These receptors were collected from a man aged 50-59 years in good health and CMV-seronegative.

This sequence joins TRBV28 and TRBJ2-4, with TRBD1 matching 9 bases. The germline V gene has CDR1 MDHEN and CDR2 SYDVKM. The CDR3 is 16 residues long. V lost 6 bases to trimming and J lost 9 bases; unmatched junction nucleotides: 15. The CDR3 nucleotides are TGTGCCAGCAGCCCGGGACAGGGTGGGCCCGACGGCATTCAGTACTTC. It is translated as CASSPGQGGPDGIQYF.

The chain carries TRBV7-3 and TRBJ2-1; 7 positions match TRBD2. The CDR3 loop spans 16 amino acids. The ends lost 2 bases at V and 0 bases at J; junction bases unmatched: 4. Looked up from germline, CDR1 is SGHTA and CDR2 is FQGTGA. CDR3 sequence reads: CASSLSGGSSYNEQFF. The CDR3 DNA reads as TGTGCCAGCAGCTTATCCGGCGGGAGCTCCTACAATGAGCAGTTCTTC.

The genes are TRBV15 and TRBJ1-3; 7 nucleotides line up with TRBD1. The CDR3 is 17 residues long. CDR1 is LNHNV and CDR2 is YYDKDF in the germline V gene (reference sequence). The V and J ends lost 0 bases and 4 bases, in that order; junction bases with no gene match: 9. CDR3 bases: TGTGCCACCAGCAGAGATGACAGGGCAGGGGGGGGAAACACCATATATTTT. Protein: CATSRDDRAGGGNTIYF.

In nucleotides, the CDR3 is TGTGCCAGCAGGAGACTAGCGGGCCCCACAGATACGCAGTATTTT. It yields the protein CASRRLAGPTDTQYF. The chain combines TRBV6-1 with TRBJ2-3, with 10 bases identical to TRBD2. The CDR3 has 15 residues. Germline V gene data show CDR1 as MNHNS and CDR2 as SASEGT. V lost 6 bases, J lost 2 bases, and 5 bases stayed unmatched.

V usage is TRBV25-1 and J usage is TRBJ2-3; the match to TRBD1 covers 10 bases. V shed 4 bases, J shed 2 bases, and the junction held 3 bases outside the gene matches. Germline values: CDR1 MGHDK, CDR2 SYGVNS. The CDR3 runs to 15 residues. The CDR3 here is CASSGDRGNTDTQYF. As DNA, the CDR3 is TGTGCCAGCAGTGGGGACAGGGGAAACACAGATACGCAGTATTTT.

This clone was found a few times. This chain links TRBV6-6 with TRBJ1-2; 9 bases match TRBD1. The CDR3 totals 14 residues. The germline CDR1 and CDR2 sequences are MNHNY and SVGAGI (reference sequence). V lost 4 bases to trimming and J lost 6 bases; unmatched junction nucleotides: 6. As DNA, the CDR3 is TGTGCCAGCAGTTCTGGGACAGGGCAAGATGGCTACACCTTC. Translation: CASSSGTGQDGYTF.

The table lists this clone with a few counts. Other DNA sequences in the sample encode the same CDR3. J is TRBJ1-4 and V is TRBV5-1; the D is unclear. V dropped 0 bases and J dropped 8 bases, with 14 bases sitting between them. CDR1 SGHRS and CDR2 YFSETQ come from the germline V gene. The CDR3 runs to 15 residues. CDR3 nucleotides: TGCGCCAGCAGCTTGGGGGTCGGTAGCAACGAAAAACTGTTTTTT. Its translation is CASSLGVGSNEKLFF. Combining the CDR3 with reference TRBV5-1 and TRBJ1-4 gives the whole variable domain KAGVTQTPRYLIKTRGQQVTLSCSPISGHRSVSWYQQTPGQGLQFLFEYFSETQRNKGNFPGRFSGRQFSNSRSEMNVSTLELGDSALYLCASSLGVGSNEKLFFGSGTQLSVL.

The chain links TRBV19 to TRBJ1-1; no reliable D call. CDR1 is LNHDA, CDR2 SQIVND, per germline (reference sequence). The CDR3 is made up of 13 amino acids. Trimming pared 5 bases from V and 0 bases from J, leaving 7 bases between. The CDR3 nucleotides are TGTGCCAGTAGTGTCCAAATGAACACTGAAGCTTTCTTT. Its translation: CASSVQMNTEAFF.